These 2 T cell receptor beta chains share one sample of origin, sequenced in a study of spatial heterogeneity in lung cancer. TCRdb fed the 5' RACE reads into MiXCR, producing one record per CDR3 protein. The table lists approximately 16,000 distinct CDR3 sequences, approximately 6% of them singletons, with 25% in the top ten. Sample time point: blood at routine non-recurrence follow-up after resection. The material was PBMCs, obtained at follow-up. The receptor source for this set is a male donor with early-stage non-small cell lung cancer.

There are many counts of this clonotype. V gene TRBV27 combines with J gene TRBJ1-2; 9 bases line up with TRBD1. Germline values: CDR1 MNHEY, CDR2 SMNVEV (reference sequence). The ends lost 0 bases at V and 8 bases at J; junction bases unmatched: 7. The CDR3 sequence is 15 residues long. As DNA, the CDR3 is TGTGCCAGCAGTTTATCGTCGGGACAGGGTGCAGGCTACACCTTC. Translation: CASSLSSGQGAGYTF.

This clonotype was recorded at least ten times. The gene calls are TRBV20-1 and TRBJ2-7, with no clear D. Germline V gene sequence: CDR1 DFQATT, CDR2 SNEGSKA (reference sequence). Between the trimmed V and J ends, which lost 0 bases and 6 bases, there was a span of 15 bases. This CDR3 spans 14 amino acids. The CDR3 region has the DNA TGCAGTGCTAGAGAATCGTGGTACATACGCGAGCAGTACTTC. It encodes CSARESWYIREQYF.